A selection of T cell receptor beta chains follows, all from one sample in a study of blood T cell repertoires in COVID-19. Profiling relied on immunoSEQ multiplex PCR, and the TCRdb table lists in-frame clones only, not all of them. The sample records roughly 350,000 clones, more than 75% being singletons. Sequencing input: peripheral blood. The receptor set was obtained from a woman aged 18 to 35 who had recovered from COVID-19. Each CDR3 is given with its conserved first and last residue. The D gene is left open where the match is weak.

d_call j_call v_call cdr3_nt cdr3_aa
- TRBJ1-6 TRBV5-5 TGTGCCAGCAGCTGGGTTGGAGGGACCCTTCATTCACCCCTCCACTTT CASSWVGGTLHSPLHF
- TRBJ1-4 TRBV29-1 TGCAGCGGGCGAGTGGGGCCAAATGAAAAACTGTTTTTT CSGRVGPNEKLFF
- TRBJ2-3 TRBV19 TGTGCCAGTAGTATAGATCCGGCAGGGGGCACAGATACGCAGTATTTT CASSIDPAGGTDTQYF
TRBD2 TRBJ2-5 TRBV7-9 TGTGCCAGCAGCGAAGGACTAGCGGACTTCCAAGAGACCCAGTACTTC CASSEGLADFQETQYF
TRBD2 TRBJ2-1 TRBV7-6 TGTGCCAGCAGCTTAGGACTAGCGGGAGGCTCCTACAATGAGCAGTTCTTC CASSLGLAGGSYNEQFF
- TRBJ1-3 TRBV27 TGTGCCAGCAGTTCCCGCGTCGGTGCTGGAAACACCATATATTTT CASSSRVGAGNTIYF
TRBD2 TRBJ2-3 TRBV5-6 TGTGCCAGCAGCCCCACGGGACTAAGTACAGATACGCAGTATTTT CASSPTGLSTDTQYF
TRBD1 TRBJ1-3 TRBV6-5 TGTGCCAGCAGTTACTCGGAGACAGGGTCCGGAAACACCATATATTTT CASSYSETGSGNTIYF
TRBD1 TRBJ1-5 TRBV24-1 TGTGCCACCAGCGGACAGGGGGCAGGTCAGCCCCAGCATTTT CATSGQGAGQPQHF
- TRBJ1-4 TRBV19 TGTGCCAGTAGTAAAGGGACTAGGGAAAAACTGTTTTTT CASSKGTREKLFF
TRBD2 TRBJ2-3 TRBV6-2/TRBV6-3 TGTGCCAGCAGTTACTCGGCCCCTAGCGGGAGCACAGATACGCAGTATTTT CASSYSAPSGSTDTQYF
TRBD1 TRBJ2-1 TRBV6-5 TGTGCCAGCAGAGTAACAGGGGTAGAGCAGTTCTTC CASRVTGVEQFF
- TRBJ2-3 TRBV4-1 TGCGCCAGCAGCCAAGACGCAGGGCCCCTGGATACGCAGTATTTT CASSQDAGPLDTQYF
TRBD2 TRBJ2-3 TRBV7-2 TGTGCCAGCAGCCGGCAAGCGGGAGAGGCAGATACGCAGTATTTT CASSRQAGEADTQYF
- TRBJ1-2 TRBV10-3 TGTGCCATCACCGCGAGTCAGGACTCCTATGGCTACACCTTC CAITASQDSYGYTF
- TRBJ1-5 TRBV5-8 TGTGCCAGCAGCAGGACAGACTATAGCAATCAGCCCCAGCATTTT CASSRTDYSNQPQHF